This T cell receptor beta chain was recovered during a study of blood T cell repertoires in COVID-19 (TCRdb year 2020). Background for the entire study: Samples from collaborators originated in the United States, Italy and Spain and spanned both the acute and convalescent phases of COVID-19. The prospective study material was composed of cDNA or gDNA derived from T cells, B-cell-depleted T cells, or PBMCs. The repertoires were released in a freely available public database meant as a resource for research on the immune response to SARS-CoV-2. Where HLA class I and class II types were available, the types were taken from metadata supplied by the sample provider, not from assay-based typing. The sample metadata nearly always contained a de-identified subject ID, COVID-19 status, age in years and sex. Samples came from the ongoing ImmuneRACE study (first 160 participants) plus 1,254 subjects from 6 global collaborators. The dataset comprised deeply sampled blood TCRbeta repertoires from subjects exposed to, actively infected with, or recovered from COVID-19.

With respect to this clone: What antigen it recognizes has not been identified. Per-nucleotide qualities are absent, and no much larger clonotype sits a single base away.

TCRbeta CDR3 regions were amplified from genomic DNA by means of the immunoSEQ Assay, a bias-controlled multiplex PCR. On the authors' methods: Nucleated cell counts per sample were estimated from amplification of reference gene primers within the assay. Sequence reads were collapsed and filtered to measure the absolute abundance of every unique TCRbeta CDR3 rearrangement. For each sample, productive Simpson clonality was calculated by taking the square root of Simpson's diversity index across productive rearrangements. Drawn from immuneACCESS, this table holds only the in-frame rearrangements with V and J called that TCRdb kept. Clones are partly lost; checked studies trace under half to an unresolved V gene and leave the rest unexplained. The V and J calls and clone size were taken over from that table, and D and trimming were inferred from the DNA. This sample is represented by 50,000 to 85,000 clones; about 80% of them were singletons. Approximately 6.6% of the sample is held by the ten biggest clonotypes.

On the study overall, not on this receptor specifically: The quantity of clinical and demographic metadata differed by source and by participant and was supplied without curation.

The collaborating institutions used their own protocols to collect whole blood in K2EDTA tubes. Collaborator samples were shipped for TCRbeta analysis as frozen whole blood, isolated PBMCs, or DNA extracted from either sample type. The germline V gene (reference sequence) gives CDR1 as LNHDA and CDR2 as SQIVND. From the cysteine up to the phenylalanine, the CDR3 has a length of 16 residues. CDR3 DNA only is kept here, 48 bases in frame from base 1. V and J lose 5 bases and 0 bases, and a span of 14 bases separates them. The specimen sequenced was peripheral blood. Recombination linked TRBV19 to TRBJ2-1, and possibly TRBD2, on 5 matching bases. This receptor was identified in a man between 60 and 70 years old with acute or convalescent COVID-19. The DNA reads as follows: TGTGCCAGTAGTCTACGGGGAGATCTCTCCTACAATGAGCAGTTCTTC. Protein translation: CASSLRGDLSYNEQFF.